This T cell receptor (beta chain) was recorded in a study of T-cell reconstitution after alpha-beta-depleted transplantation in children. Study findings and constraints: At one year after transplant, newly produced T cells mostly accounted for T-cell counts and diversity. There were some patients whose high TCRbeta diversity at day 60 came from surviving recipient T cells and thymic progenitors. At around two months after transplant, the alpha-beta T cells were reportedly derived from several hundred expanded clones that came from non-depleted graft cells.

This clonotype showed up many times. Its antigen is not known. V shed 7 bases, J shed 6 bases, and the junction held 26 bases outside the gene matches. The CDR3 runs 20 residues. Germline V gene sequence: CDR1 MNHEY, CDR2 SVGEGT. The authors prepared the TCRbeta library with unique molecular identifiers. TCRdb re-analysed the PCR reads in MiXCR, keeping a single row per CDR3 protein. The sample includes over 450,000 distinct CDR3 sequences, roughly a tenth of them seen just once. Material: PBMCs, obtained before TCRalphabeta/CD19-depleted stem cell transplant. The gene calls are TRBV6-2 or TRBV6-3 and TRBJ2-3; 9 bases are a match to TRBD1. The TCR originated in a child aged 2 to 10 with inherited bone marrow failure, due to receive a stem cell transplant. The CDR3 sequence: CASNTGTGSSLAARADTQYF. The CDR3 DNA reads as TGTGCCAGCAACACCGGGACAGGGTCTTCGCTAGCGGCCCGTGCCGATACGCAGTATTTT.